This T cell receptor beta chain was sequenced for a study of blood T cell repertoires in COVID-19. About the research overall: From the United States, Italy and Spain came samples of acute and convalescent COVID-19. The analysed material was cDNA or gDNA that came from T cells, B-cell-depleted T cells, or PBMCs.

As handled by the study authors: Using reference gene primer amplification, nucleated cell counts were estimated. Libraries were prepared by immunoSEQ multiplex PCR; TCRdb keeps only in-frame clonotypes and omits some of them. The V and J calls and clone size come from that table; D and trimming were worked out from the DNA. The data contain over 250,000 clones, 83% of them seen just once; the ten biggest clones take up 8% to 10%. V was cut by 3 bases and J by 10 bases, with 12 bases left in between. The germline V gene has CDR1 MDHEN and CDR2 SYDVKM. This CDR3 is 12 amino acids long. This chain links TRBV28 with TRBJ1-1; D may be TRBD1 (5 bases). Sequencing was carried out using peripheral blood. The source is a woman between 45 and 60 years old who had recovered from COVID-19. The CDR3 DNA reads as TGTGCCAGCAGTTTCCTTGTCAGGGCAGCTTTCTTT. Translated: CASSFLVRAAFF.